This T cell receptor beta chain was identified during a study of a mutant IDH1 vaccine in newly diagnosed glioma. The wider study: Among treated patients, roughly 62% were male and about 40% female, and mean age was 40.4 years. Beforehand, treatment had been radiotherapy, temozolomide, or both; the majority received both.

For this clone: What it binds is not known.

Regarding time point: week 23, last vaccination. A 20-mer mutant IDH1 peptide at 300 ug was injected subcutaneously with topical imiquimod. Repertoires were generated with immunoSEQ multiplex PCR, while TCRdb's copy carries only in-frame clones and drops some. The sample has 52,000 or so clones, 81% seen once. The length of the CDR3 is 14 residues. V lost 0 bases and J lost 6; bases outside the gene matches: 6. Germline CDR1 is SGDLS and CDR2 is YYNGEE. V usage is TRBV9 and J usage is TRBJ2-7, with 7 positions matching TRBD1. The material was PBMCs, obtained from a glioma patient whose treatment included an IDH1 peptide vaccine. This TCR was sampled from a woman in her forties with glioma. Some clones in this sample may be carry-over from other donors' samples. The CDR3 spells CASSVGTGPGEQYF. The DNA for the CDR3 is TGTGCCAGCAGCGTAGGGACAGGACCTGGCGAGCAGTACTTC. Drawing the rest from reference TRBV9 and TRBJ2-7, the complete variable domain is DSGVTQTPKHLITATGQRVTLRCSPRSGDLSVYWYQQSLDQGLQFLIQYYNGEERAKGNILERFSAQQFPDLHSELNLSSLELGDSALYFCASSVGTGPGEQYFGPGTRLTVT.